Listed below are T cell receptor beta chains from one sample, sequenced in a study of response to subunit inactivated influenza vaccine. One entry per CDR3 protein results from TCRdb running MiXCR on the RT-PCR reads. Here the sample spans hundreds of thousands of distinct CDR3 sequences, 15% to 17% being singletons. Sequenced here: PBMCs from blood, sampled roughly 12 days after vaccination. The receptors were sampled from a man aged 50 or older who received an inactivated influenza vaccine. Each CDR3 is given with its conserved first and last residue. Each record gives: V gene, J gene, clone size, D gene, CDR3 DNA, CDR3 protein. The D gene is left open where the match is weak. A row's size may be missing; if present it is once, few, many or a size class.

v_call: TRBV7-9
j_call: TRBJ2-1
clone_size: .
d_call: .
cdr3_nt: TGTGCCAGCAGCTTTGACAGAAGTCCGGAGCAGTTCTTC
cdr3_aa: CASSFDRSPEQFF

v_call: TRBV24-1
j_call: TRBJ2-1
clone_size: .
d_call: TRBD1
cdr3_nt: TGTGCCACCAGTGACATCGACAGGGTGGATGAGCAGTTCTTC
cdr3_aa: CATSDIDRVDEQFF

v_call: TRBV7-9
j_call: TRBJ2-7
clone_size: few
d_call: TRBD1
cdr3_nt: TGTGCCAGCAGCCCTCTCCAGTCCGGGACAGCGTACGAGCAGTACTTC
cdr3_aa: CASSPLQSGTAYEQYF

v_call: TRBV5-5
j_call: TRBJ2-6
clone_size: .
d_call: .
cdr3_nt: TGTGCCAGCAGCCTACTTCAGGGTGTCAACGTCCTGACTTTC
cdr3_aa: CASSLLQGVNVLTF

v_call: TRBV6-1
j_call: TRBJ2-5
clone_size: .
d_call: TRBD1
cdr3_nt: TGTGCCAGCAGTGTCGGCGGGACAGGGTACCAAGAGACCCAGTACTTC
cdr3_aa: CASSVGGTGYQETQYF

v_call: TRBV6-1
j_call: TRBJ1-5
clone_size: few
d_call: .
cdr3_nt: TGTGCCAGCAGGAAACTGCAGGGGATGAATCAGCCCCAGCATTTT
cdr3_aa: CASRKLQGMNQPQHF

v_call: TRBV20-1
j_call: TRBJ1-5
clone_size: many
d_call: .
cdr3_nt: TGCAGTGCGGGGCAGCAAAATCAGCCCCAGCATTTT
cdr3_aa: CSAGQQNQPQHF

v_call: TRBV19
j_call: TRBJ1-2
clone_size: .
d_call: TRBD1
cdr3_nt: TGTGCCAGTAGTGTCGGGACAGACCTCAACTATGGCTACACCTTC
cdr3_aa: CASSVGTDLNYGYTF

v_call: TRBV2
j_call: TRBJ2-2
clone_size: many
d_call: TRBD2
cdr3_nt: TGTGCCAGCAGCCGACTAGCGGTGAACACCGGGGAGCTGTTTTTT
cdr3_aa: CASSRLAVNTGELFF

v_call: TRBV6-5
j_call: TRBJ2-7
clone_size: .
d_call: TRBD1
cdr3_nt: TGTGCCAGCAGTCACGGACAGGGGGCTACCTACGAGCAGTACTTC
cdr3_aa: CASSHGQGATYEQYF

v_call: TRBV6-2/TRBV6-3
j_call: TRBJ2-7
clone_size: many
d_call: TRBD2
cdr3_nt: TGTGCCAGCAGTTACTCACGGCTAGCGGGAGTCGGCGAGCAGTACTTC
cdr3_aa: CASSYSRLAGVGEQYF

v_call: TRBV4-3
j_call: TRBJ2-7
clone_size: few
d_call: .
cdr3_nt: TGCGCCAGCAGCCAAGACAGGGGTTGGACCTACGAGCAGTACTTC
cdr3_aa: CASSQDRGWTYEQYF

v_call: TRBV12-3/TRBV12-4
j_call: TRBJ1-1
clone_size: many
d_call: .
cdr3_nt: TGTGCCAGCAGCCTTACCGCCATGAGGGGTTTCTTT
cdr3_aa: CASSLTAMRGFF

v_call: TRBV9
j_call: TRBJ2-3
clone_size: few
d_call: .
cdr3_nt: TGTGCCAGCAGCGTAACTAGGGCGGGAGATACGCAGTATTTT
cdr3_aa: CASSVTRAGDTQYF

v_call: TRBV29-1
j_call: TRBJ1-1
clone_size: many
d_call: .
cdr3_nt: TGCAGCGTTGAAGACGGCTGGGGGGCTTTCTTT
cdr3_aa: CSVEDGWGAFF

v_call: TRBV29-1
j_call: TRBJ2-7
clone_size: .
d_call: TRBD2
cdr3_nt: TGCAGCGTTGAAGAATCAGCGGGAGGTTCCTACGAGCACTACTTC
cdr3_aa: CSVEESAGGSYEHYF

v_call: TRBV5-6
j_call: TRBJ2-7
clone_size: .
d_call: TRBD2
cdr3_nt: TGTGCCAGCACGCGGGAGCGGGAGGTTTTGGGGGAGCAGTACTTC
cdr3_aa: CASTREREVLGEQYF

v_call: TRBV7-2
j_call: TRBJ2-2
clone_size: few
d_call: .
cdr3_nt: TGTGCCAGCAGCTTAGCGGACAGAGAGGCCGGGGAGCTGTTTTTT
cdr3_aa: CASSLADREAGELFF

v_call: TRBV6-5
j_call: TRBJ1-1
clone_size: .
d_call: .
cdr3_nt: TGTGCCAGCAGTTACTCAGGTGGGGGGCTGGTTGAAGCTTTCTTT
cdr3_aa: CASSYSGGGLVEAFF

v_call: TRBV10-3
j_call: TRBJ2-3
clone_size: few
d_call: TRBD2
cdr3_nt: TGTGCCATCAGTCCTTTGGCGGGAGGGACAGATACGCAGTATTTT
cdr3_aa: CAISPLAGGTDTQYF

v_call: TRBV7-2
j_call: TRBJ2-1
clone_size: .
d_call: TRBD2
cdr3_nt: TGTGCCAGCAGCCGGACTAGCGGGAGGGCAAATGAGCAGTTCTTC
cdr3_aa: CASSRTSGRANEQFF

v_call: TRBV19
j_call: TRBJ2-5
clone_size: .
d_call: .
cdr3_nt: TGTGCCAGTAGCGAAACGTGGGGTGCAGAGACCCAGTACTTC
cdr3_aa: CASSETWGAETQYF

v_call: TRBV4-3
j_call: TRBJ2-3
clone_size: .
d_call: .
cdr3_nt: TGCGCCAGCAGCCAAGATACTAGCACATACACAGATACGCAGTATTTT
cdr3_aa: CASSQDTSTYTDTQYF

v_call: TRBV11-2
j_call: TRBJ2-2
clone_size: few
d_call: .
cdr3_nt: TGTGCCAGCAGCTTATTACCGCTCGGCCGCACAACAACCGGGGAGCTGTTTTTT
cdr3_aa: CASSLLPLGRTTTGELFF

v_call: TRBV7-6
j_call: TRBJ1-4
clone_size: few
d_call: .
cdr3_nt: TGTGCCAGCAGCTCACAGGGACACGCGAATGAAAAACTGTTTTTT
cdr3_aa: CASSSQGHANEKLFF

v_call: TRBV4-1
j_call: TRBJ1-2
clone_size: few
d_call: .
cdr3_nt: TGCGCCAGCAGCCCCCAAATCACAGGGAACTATGGCTACACCTTC
cdr3_aa: CASSPQITGNYGYTF

v_call: TRBV7-8
j_call: TRBJ2-2
clone_size: few
d_call: TRBD2
cdr3_nt: TGTGCCAGCAGCCCTAGCGGGGGGGCTTCCGGGGAGCTGTTTTTT
cdr3_aa: CASSPSGGASGELFF

v_call: TRBV5-1
j_call: TRBJ2-1
clone_size: few
d_call: .
cdr3_nt: TGCGCCAGCAGCGAAACGAACGAGCAGTTCTTC
cdr3_aa: CASSETNEQFF

v_call: TRBV20-1
j_call: TRBJ2-7
clone_size: .
d_call: TRBD2
cdr3_nt: TGCAGTGCTAGAACTAGCGGGAGAGGTACCTACGAGCAGTACTTC
cdr3_aa: CSARTSGRGTYEQYF

v_call: TRBV3-1
j_call: TRBJ2-1
clone_size: few
d_call: TRBD1
cdr3_nt: TGTGCCAGCAGCCAAGATTGGACAGGGTATGGCAATGAGCAGTTCTTC
cdr3_aa: CASSQDWTGYGNEQFF

v_call: TRBV29-1
j_call: TRBJ1-1
clone_size: few
d_call: .
cdr3_nt: TGCAGCGTGGGGGGTTATAGGGGACAAGCTTTCTTT
cdr3_aa: CSVGGYRGQAFF

v_call: TRBV12-3/TRBV12-4
j_call: TRBJ2-2
clone_size: few
d_call: .
cdr3_nt: TGTGCCAGCAGCAACGGCTGGACACCCAACACCGGGGAGCTGTTTTTT
cdr3_aa: CASSNGWTPNTGELFF

v_call: TRBV5-1
j_call: TRBJ2-1
clone_size: few
d_call: .
cdr3_nt: TGCGCCAGCAGCCCGCAAGGGAGATCCTCGGAAGTGAATGAGCAGTTCTTC
cdr3_aa: CASSPQGRSSEVNEQFF

v_call: TRBV12-3/TRBV12-4
j_call: TRBJ1-1
clone_size: .
d_call: TRBD1
cdr3_nt: TGTGCCAGCAGGGGGAGACAGGGAACTGAAGCTTTATTT
cdr3_aa: CASRGRQGTEALF

v_call: TRBV29-1
j_call: TRBJ1-1
clone_size: .
d_call: .
cdr3_nt: TGCAGCGTTGATGGAGGGTTGGACGCTTTCTTT
cdr3_aa: CSVDGGLDAFF

v_call: TRBV5-1
j_call: TRBJ2-7
clone_size: .
d_call: TRBD1
cdr3_nt: TGCGCCAGAAGCTCCACAGGGGAATACGAGCAGTACTTC
cdr3_aa: CARSSTGEYEQYF

v_call: TRBV28
j_call: TRBJ2-5
clone_size: .
d_call: TRBD2
cdr3_nt: TGTGCCAGCAGTTTCGGGACTACCCTCCAAGAGACCCAGTACTTC
cdr3_aa: CASSFGTTLQETQYF

v_call: TRBV11-2
j_call: TRBJ1-5
clone_size: .
d_call: .
cdr3_nt: TGTGCCAGCAGCCAACGAGATGGACATGGCACGGATCAACCCCAGCATTTT
cdr3_aa: CASSQRDGHGTDQPQHF

v_call: TRBV28
j_call: TRBJ1-2
clone_size: few
d_call: .
cdr3_nt: TGTGCCAGCAGACCGGGACCACTCAACTATGGCTACACCTTC
cdr3_aa: CASRPGPLNYGYTF